A single T cell receptor beta chain is shown here with its context. There are 16 residues in the CDR3. Multiplex touch-down PCR amplified TRB using TRB-A and TRB-B pools in one tube. TCRdb reworked the multiplex PCR reads into one entry per CDR3 protein, no DNA. This sample's clone table lists fewer than 3,000 distinct CDR3 sequences. This record belongs to a study of T cell clusters in autoimmune cytopenias. Each sample's input was roughly 270 ng genomic DNA, 40,000 or so genome equivalents. These data are also associated with another study on T cell repertoires in aging, cancer and after chemotherapy.

J is TRBJ2-3 and V is TRBV12-3 or TRBV12-4. The sequence was collected from a human donor in good health. Material for sequencing was peripheral blood. Here the CDR3 reads CASSTFGWSSTDTQYF.